A selection of T cell receptor beta chains follows, all from one sample in a study of cytomegalovirus exposure and HLA in healthy donors. Sequencing was performed with immunoSEQ multiplex PCR; in TCRdb, only in-frame clones are kept and a portion is missing. The sample gives about 120,000 clones, roughly 80% of which show up once; 1.4% to 1.5% is in the top ten. Source material: PBMCs. The receptors were sampled from a woman younger than 30 in good health and CMV-seronegative. CDR3s include the opening cysteine and the closing phenylalanine or tryptophan. D genes are given only for firm matches. The size of a clone is reported for some rows only, either as once, few or many, or as a class for expanded clones.

d_gene	abundance	v_gene	j_gene	len	CDR3nt	CDR3aa
TRBD2	.	TRBV10-3	TRBJ2-3	16	TGTGCCATCAGTGACCCAGGTCGGGAGGGCACAGATACGCAGTATTTT	CAISDPGREGTDTQYF
TRBD2	.	TRBV7-8	TRBJ2-1	15	TGTGCCAGCAGTCCAGGGACTAGCGGGAGTTGGGAGCAGTTCTTC	CASSPGTSGSWEQFF
.	.	TRBV19	TRBJ1-5	14	TGTGCCAGCCGGGGGGGGTATAGCAATCAGCCCCAGCATTTT	CASRGGYSNQPQHF
.	.	TRBV7-2	TRBJ2-2	15	TGTGCCAGCAGCAGGGGAGGGGGGGCTCCCGGGGAGCTGTTTTTT	CASSRGGGAPGELFF
TRBD1	.	TRBV5-1	TRBJ2-7	15	TGCGCCAGCAGCATTACCGGGACAGGGGTGTACGAGCAGTACTTC	CASSITGTGVYEQYF
.	.	TRBV6-5	TRBJ2-2	14	TGTGCCAGCAGTCCCCCAGGGTCGAGCGGGGAGCTGTTTTTT	CASSPPGSSGELFF
.	.	TRBV4-2	TRBJ2-6	16	TGTGCCAGCACGCCAACGATTGACTCTGGGGCCAACGGCCTGACTTTC	CASTPTIDSGANGLTF
TRBD1	.	TRBV5-1	TRBJ2-1	17	TGCGCCAGCAGCTTCCTATTCCGGGACAGGGAATTGTATGAGCAGTTCTTC	CASSFLFRDRELYEQFF
.	few	TRBV5-4	TRBJ2-7	15	TGTGCCAGCAGCTTGGAAAAGGGGACTTATCGCGAGCAGTACTTC	CASSLEKGTYREQYF
TRBD2	once	TRBV6-4	TRBJ2-3	15	TGTGCCAGCAGTGACTCGACTAGCGGGGGAGATACGCAGTATTTT	CASSDSTSGGDTQYF
TRBD2	once	TRBV11-2	TRBJ2-3	16	TGTGCCAGCAGCTTATGGGGACTAGCGGGAACTCATACGCAGTATTTT	CASSLWGLAGTHTQYF
.	.	TRBV2	TRBJ2-7	15	TGTGCCAGCAGTTATTTCGGGACATCGCTCCACGAGCAGTACTTC	CASSYFGTSLHEQYF
.	few	TRBV6-1	TRBJ2-5	11	TGTGCCAGCCGAAGGGGCAGGGACCAGTACTTC	CASRRGRDQYF
.	once	TRBV10-2	TRBJ2-3	16	TGCGCCAGCAGTCACCCAGCCTGGGCAAACACAGATACGCAGTATTTT	CASSHPAWANTDTQYF
.	.	TRBV5-1	TRBJ1-4	13	TGCGCCAGCAGTACCGGTGGAGGGGAAAAACTGTTTTTT	CASSTGGGEKLFF
TRBD1	.	TRBV4-3	TRBJ2-5	15	TGCGCCAGCAGCCATGGACAGGGGGCGCGAGAGACCCAGTACTTC	CASSHGQGARETQYF
.	.	TRBV5-1	TRBJ1-2	14	TGCGCCAGCAGCTTGGGGGGGCAGAACTATGGCTACACCTTC	CASSLGGQNYGYTF
.	.	TRBV7-9	TRBJ2-7	15	TGTGCCAGCAGCTCCTTCACCGGGAAGACCTACGAGCAGTACTTC	CASSSFTGKTYEQYF
TRBD1	.	TRBV18	TRBJ1-1	15	TGTGCCAGCTCACCCCTGGGACAGTCGCACACTGAAGCTTTCTTT	CASSPLGQSHTEAFF
TRBD2	.	TRBV4-2	TRBJ2-7	16	TGTGCCAGCAGCGGTTGGACTAGCGCAAACTCCTACGAGCAGTACTTC	CASSGWTSANSYEQYF
TRBD2	.	TRBV6-6	TRBJ2-3	15	TGTGCCAGCAGAGACCCTAGCGGGGGCACAGATACGCAGTATTTT	CASRDPSGGTDTQYF
TRBD2	.	TRBV18	TRBJ2-7	16	TGTGCCAGCTCACCACCGAGGGCGGGAGCGGGGATCGAGCAGTACTTC	CASSPPRAGAGIEQYF
TRBD2	few	TRBV27	TRBJ2-1	17	TGTGCCAGCAGTTTTCGAGCGGGGGGAGGGCCCTTCAGTGAGCAGTTCTTC	CASSFRAGGGPFSEQFF
.	.	TRBV2	TRBJ1-1	13	TGTGCCAGCAGTCGGACAGACTCCCGAGAGGCTTTCTTT	CASSRTDSREAFF
.	.	TRBV6-6	TRBJ1-3	16	TGTGCCAGCAGCTCCATTGGGCCCGTCTCTGGAAACACCATATATTTT	CASSSIGPVSGNTIYF